A single sample is the source of the 25 T cell receptor beta chains below, sequenced in a study of cytomegalovirus exposure and HLA in healthy donors. Primers for the PCR totalled 60 Vbeta and 13 Jbeta. Sequencing used immunoSEQ multiplex PCR; TCRdb keeps in-frame clones, though not all of them. The table counts roughly 120,000 clones; roughly 1% lies in the top ten. The sample taken for sequencing was PBMCs. The receptors stem from a man aged 18 to 35 in good health and CMV-seronegative.

V usage is TRBV5-1 and J usage is TRBJ2-3, with D maybe TRBD2 (6 bases). Per the germline V gene, CDR1 is SGHRS and CDR2 is YFSETQ. The CDR3 length is 14 residues. Trimming shortened V by 0 bases and J by 4 bases, and 9 bases separated the two germline ends. CDR3 nucleotides: TGCGCCAGCAGCTTGGCGGGGGAGGCAGATACGCAGTATTTT. It specifies CASSLAGEADTQYF.

CDR3 sequence reads: CASSLVEGQGLWFF. The DNA of the CDR3 is TGTGCCAGCAGCTTAGTCGAGGGACAGGGGCTCTGGTTCTTC. This chain uses TRBV7-9 with TRBJ2-1, with TRBD1 matching over 10 bases. Germline assignment: CDR1 SEHNR and CDR2 FQNEAQ (reference sequence). The V gene end was trimmed by 1 base and the J gene end by 15 bases; junction bases not matched to a gene: 9. The CDR3 covers 14 residues.

This chain links TRBV30 with TRBJ2-5; 8 bases agree with TRBD2. V lost 0 bases and J lost 14; bases outside the gene matches: 5. Germline-derived CDR1 and CDR2 are GTSNPN and SVGIG (reference sequence). This CDR3 has 11 residues. CDR3 nucleotide sequence: TGTGCCTGGAGTGTACGGACTAGCTTTTACTTC. Translation: CAWSVRTSFYF.

This chain connects TRBV5-4 to TRBJ1-5, with D unclear. Between the trimmed V and J ends, which lost 2 bases and 3 bases, there was a span of 9 bases. Germline CDR1 is SGHNT and CDR2 is YYREEE (reference sequence). The CDR3 totals 14 residues. The CDR3 sequence: CASSFAGFNQPQHF. The CDR3, as DNA: TGTGCCAGCAGCTTTGCAGGTTTCAATCAGCCCCAGCATTTT.

The V and J genes are TRBV27 and TRBJ1-1; 9 bases line up with TRBD1. The CDR3 extends over 15 amino acids. Looked up from germline, CDR1 is MNHEY and CDR2 is SMNVEV (reference sequence). V shed 6 bases and J 4 bases; nucleotides not matched to a gene: 9. CDR3 nucleotide sequence: TGTGCCAGCAGCCTTAAACGACAGGGGGGCACTGAAGCTTTCTTT. Translated, it gives CASSLKRQGGTEAFF.

The CDR3 sequence is CASSLAGGPAYNEQFF. In DNA, the CDR3 is TGTGCCAGCAGCTTAGCGGGAGGGCCGGCCTACAATGAGCAGTTCTTC. V is TRBV11-2 and J is TRBJ2-1; 8 bases agree with TRBD2. The germline V gene has CDR1 SGHAT and CDR2 FQNNGV. The CDR3 contains 16 residues. V dropped 1 base and J dropped 2; count of bases not matched to a gene: 4.

The gene calls are TRBV4-1 and TRBJ2-7; a possible D gene is TRBD2 (5 bases). With 2 bases removed from V and 5 bases from J, the gap between germline ends came to 19 bases. Germline V lookup: CDR1 MGHRA, CDR2 YSYEKL. The CDR3 runs to 16 residues. The CDR3 region has the DNA TGCGCCAGCAGCCAACGTCTCGGCGGAACCGGGGACGAGCAGTACTTC. This encodes CASSQRLGGTGDEQYF.

J is TRBJ2-5 and V is TRBV6-5, with D maybe TRBD1 (6 bases). Germline V gene data show CDR1 as MNHEY and CDR2 as SVGAGI. Trimming pared 6 bases from V and 7 bases from J, leaving 15 bases between. The CDR3 spans 13 residues. CDR3 protein: CASSTDRMGTQYF. The DNA of the CDR3 is TGTGCCAGCAGCACGGACAGAATGGGGACCCAGTACTTC.

This chain connects TRBV18 to TRBJ2-1; 7 bases match TRBD2. J was trimmed by 4 bases and V by 2 bases; bases with no gene match: 2. Germline V gene sequence: CDR1 KGHSH, CDR2 LQKENI. This CDR3 is built from 14 residues. This CDR3 is CASSPSAGYNEQFF. Here the CDR3 DNA reads TGTGCCAGCTCACCATCAGCGGGGTACAATGAGCAGTTCTTC.

The V gene is TRBV7-2, the J gene TRBJ2-3; a possible D gene is TRBD1 (5 bases). Per the germline V gene, CDR1 is SGHTA and CDR2 is FQGNSA. This CDR3 comprises 15 residues. V was cut by 7 bases and J by 0 bases, with 14 bases left in between. This chain's CDR3 is CASKVWGHSTDTQYF. DNA for the CDR3: TGTGCCAGCAAGGTTTGGGGCCATAGCACAGATACGCAGTATTTT.

The gene calls are TRBV15 and TRBJ2-3; no definite D call. This CDR3 spans 12 amino acids. The germline V gene encodes CDR1 LNHNV and CDR2 YYDKDF (reference sequence). V lost 6 bases and J lost 6, with 10 bases in between. The CDR3 region is CATRAGGDTQYF. The CDR3 coding sequence is TGTGCCACCAGGGCCGGCGGCGATACGCAGTATTTT.

The chain uses TRBV18 and TRBJ2-5; D is possibly TRBD2 (5 bases). This CDR3 spans 14 amino acids. Trimming cost V 0 bases and J 5 bases, with 10 bases left between them. The V gene's germline CDR1 is KGHSH and CDR2 LQKENI. The DNA for the CDR3 is TGTGCCAGCTCACCACCGGTGGGAGCCGAGACCCAGTACTTC. Residues: CASSPPVGAETQYF.

The chain carries TRBV5-4 and TRBJ1-2, with TRBD1 matching over 8 bases. The CDR3 consists of 15 residues. Germline assignment: CDR1 SGHNT and CDR2 YYREEE (reference sequence). V lost 4 bases to trimming and J lost 6 bases; unmatched junction nucleotides: 11. This chain's CDR3 is CASSLVTGGSDGYTF. CDR3 nucleotides: TGTGCCAGCAGCCTGGTAACAGGGGGTTCGGATGGCTACACCTTC.

The rearrangement links TRBV11-2 to TRBJ2-1, with 13 positions matching TRBD2. Unmatched junction bases numbered 6, after V lost 5 bases and J lost 2 bases. This CDR3 is 17 amino acids long. The germline V gene has CDR1 SGHAT and CDR2 FQNNGV. The DNA for the CDR3 is TGTGCCAGCAGCCCACGGACTAGCGGGAGCGCCTACAATGAGCAGTTCTTC. As protein: CASSPRTSGSAYNEQFF.

The V gene is TRBV4-2, the J gene TRBJ1-5; 7 positions match TRBD1. Germline CDR1 is LGHNA and CDR2 is YNFKEQ. V was clipped by 1 base and J by 0 bases; unmatched bases: 9. The CDR3 consists of 18 residues. Here the CDR3 reads CASSQAPTGTDSNQPQHF. As DNA, the CDR3 is TGTGCCAGCAGCCAAGCTCCGACAGGGACCGATAGCAATCAGCCCCAGCATTTT.

V gene TRBV27 combines with J gene TRBJ1-1, with 8 positions matching TRBD1. Germline values: CDR1 MNHEY, CDR2 SMNVEV (reference sequence). Losses at the gene ends were 3 bases for V and 1 base for J; bases not matched to a gene: 7. CDR3 length: 16 amino acids. In DNA form, the CDR3 reads TGTGCCAGCAGTTTTCTGACAGGGGTGCGGAACACTGAAGCTTTCTTT. It encodes CASSFLTGVRNTEAFF.

The chain uses TRBV11-2 and TRBJ2-5, with 7 positions matching TRBD1. CDR3 length: 16 amino acids. Per the germline V gene, CDR1 is SGHAT and CDR2 is FQNNGV. J lost 1 base, V lost 4 bases, and 9 bases had no gene match. The CDR3, as DNA: TGTGCCAGCAGCTCCAGGGGGACGGCATTCCAAGAGACCCAGTACTTC. It yields the protein CASSSRGTAFQETQYF.

CDR3 bases: TGTGCCAGCAAAACAGGGTTGGAGCCCCAGCATTTT. Its translation: CASKTGLEPQHF. The chain carries TRBV6-5 and TRBJ1-5, with a tentative D call TRBD1 (6 bases). The germline V gene has CDR1 MNHEY and CDR2 SVGAGI. The CDR3 is made up of 12 amino acids. V was shortened by 7 bases and J by 8 bases, with 12 bases between the two germline ends.

The chain joins TRBV6-1 to TRBJ2-7; 10 nucleotides match TRBD2. CDR3 length: 15 amino acids. Trimming took 2 bases from V and 6 from J; bases not matched to a gene: 7. The germline gives CDR1 MNHNS, CDR2 SASEGT. As DNA, the CDR3 is TGTGCCAGCAGTGAACTAGCGGGAGAAGCCCTCGAGCAGTACTTC. Its translation: CASSELAGEALEQYF.

The genes are TRBV15 and TRBJ1-5; TRBD1 agrees at 7 bases. The CDR3 totals 17 residues. The V and J ends lost 0 bases and 4 bases, in that order; junction bases with no gene match: 9. CDR1 LNHNV and CDR2 YYDKDF come from the germline V gene (reference sequence). This CDR3 is CATSRDRPDRENQPQHF. The DNA of the CDR3 is TGTGCCACCAGCAGAGATCGTCCCGACAGGGAGAATCAGCCCCAGCATTTT.

The V and J genes are TRBV6-1 and TRBJ2-5; 13 nucleotides align to TRBD2. The end of the DNA fits TRBJ2-7 better, so the J call may be wrong. The germline CDR1 and CDR2 sequences are MNHNS and SASEGT. The CDR3 has 17 residues. Here the CDR3 DNA reads TGTGCCAGCAGTGCCACTAGCGGGAGGGCCGTCTTATACGAGCAGTACTTC. This translates into CASSATSGRAVLYEQYF.

The chain combines TRBV18 with TRBJ2-2; D gene uncertain. Germline values: CDR1 KGHSH, CDR2 LQKENI. This CDR3 spans 14 amino acids. V was shortened by 0 bases and J by 0 bases, with 2 bases between the two germline ends. As DNA, the CDR3 is TGTGCCAGCTCACCACCCTCGAACACCGGGGAGCTGTTTTTT. It is translated as CASSPPSNTGELFF.

The chain is built from TRBV5-1 and TRBJ1-1; D is possibly TRBD1 (5 bases). Germline lookup yields CDR1 SGHRS and CDR2 YFSETQ. Trimming cost V 0 bases and J 0 bases, with 9 bases left between them. The CDR3 totals 15 residues. CDR3 sequence: CASSLGAGLNTEAFF. Written as DNA, the CDR3 is TGCGCCAGCAGCTTGGGAGCGGGGCTGAACACTGAAGCTTTCTTT. Full variable domain (remainder filled in from reference TRBV5-1 and TRBJ1-1): KAGVTQTPRYLIKTRGQQVTLSCSPISGHRSVSWYQQTPGQGLQFLFEYFSETQRNKGNFPGRFSGRQFSNSRSEMNVSTLELGDSALYLCASSLGAGLNTEAFFGQGTRLTVV.

The chain recombines TRBV30 with TRBJ1-1; tentative D call: TRBD1 (5 bases). The CDR3 totals 14 residues. Per the germline V gene, CDR1 is GTSNPN and CDR2 is SVGIG (reference sequence). Trimming pared 0 bases from V and 2 bases from J, leaving 10 bases between. CDR3 residues: CAWSVGVTNTEAFF. CDR3 DNA: TGTGCCTGGAGTGTAGGGGTCACCAACACTGAAGCTTTCTTT.

The chain joins TRBV4-1 to TRBJ2-7, with 10 bases fitting TRBD2. CDR3 length equals 15 residues. Germline V gene lookup returns CDR1 MGHRA and CDR2 YSYEKL. Unmatched junction bases numbered 4, after V lost 3 bases and J lost 2 bases. CDR3 DNA sequence: TGCGCCAGCAGCCACCCTAGCGGGGGCACCTACGAGCAGTACTTC. It translates to CASSHPSGGTYEQYF.